This T cell receptor (beta chain) was documented in a study of T cell responses to AZD1222 COVID-19 vaccine. To note about this clone: Its antigen is undetermined.

The assay was immunoSEQ multiplex PCR, and TCRdb's table has in-frame clones only and misses some. Of some 99,000 clones in the sample, about 89% are singletons; the top ten hold 4.4%. General study findings and limits: Of spike-specific TCRs, nearly half reportedly target regions left unmutated in variants.

The sequences come from peripheral blood, collected 28 days after the second AZD1222 dose. This TCR was recovered from an adult who received the AZD1222 COVID-19 vaccine.

CDR3 amino acids: CASSLQANSPLHF. The CDR3 nucleotides read TGTGCCAGCAGTTTGCAGGCGAATTCACCCCTCCACTTT. This sequence joins TRBV27 and TRBJ1-6; D gene ambiguous. Germline CDR1 MNHEY, CDR2 SMNVEV (reference sequence). The CDR3 is 13 amino acids. Between the trimmed V and J ends, which lost 3 bases and 7 bases, there was a span of 7 bases.